This TCR beta chain came from a study of cytomegalovirus exposure and HLA in healthy donors. Study context: As an earlier analysis found, roughly 170 million T cells yielded some 120 million unique TCR beta sequences. Study results and limitations: Highly shared variants forming one cluster were likely a sequencing artifact. A few chains linked to CMV were shown in vitro to be specific for CMV antigens.

Looked up from germline, CDR1 is SGHAT and CDR2 is FQNNGV. The CDR3 runs to 16 residues. J lost 1 base, V lost 5 bases, and 10 bases had no gene match. Each of the donors was a healthy bone marrow donor. Vbeta (60) and Jbeta (13) primers were used in the PCR. Using immunoSEQ multiplex PCR, the repertoire was profiled, and TCRdb retains in-frame clones only, with some absent. The data contain 20,000 to 30,000 clones, 60% to 80% of them singletons. As to this clone: Its antigen is still unknown.

This receptor was identified in a male donor in good health and CMV-seronegative. The chain is built from TRBV11-2 and TRBJ2-5, with 7 bases fitting TRBD2. The sequenced sample was PBMCs. This chain's CDR3 is CASSLGGSGAQETQYF. CDR3 nucleotide sequence: TGTGCCAGCAGCCTCGGAGGGAGCGGGGCCCAAGAGACCCAGTACTTC.